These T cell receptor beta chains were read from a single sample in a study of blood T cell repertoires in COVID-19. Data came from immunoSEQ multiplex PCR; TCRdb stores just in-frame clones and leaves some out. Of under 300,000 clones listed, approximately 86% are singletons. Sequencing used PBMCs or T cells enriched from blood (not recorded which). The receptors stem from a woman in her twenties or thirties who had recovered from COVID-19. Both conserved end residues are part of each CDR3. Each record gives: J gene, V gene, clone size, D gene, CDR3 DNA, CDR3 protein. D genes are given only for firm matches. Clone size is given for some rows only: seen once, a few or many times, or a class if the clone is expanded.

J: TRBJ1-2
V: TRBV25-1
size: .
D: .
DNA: TGTGCCAGCAGTGAATATCGTGGCTACACCTTC
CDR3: CASSEYRGYTF

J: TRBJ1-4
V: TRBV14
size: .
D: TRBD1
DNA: TGTGCCAGCAGCCAAGTTACCAGGACAGGGAATGAAAAACTGTTTTTT
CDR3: CASSQVTRTGNEKLFF

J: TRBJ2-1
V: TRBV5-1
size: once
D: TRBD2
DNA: TGCGCCAGCAGCAACGGGACTAACTCTGAGCAGTTCTTC
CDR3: CASSNGTNSEQFF

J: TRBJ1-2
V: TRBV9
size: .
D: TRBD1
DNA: TGTGCCAGCAGCGTAGAAGACAGGGGGCGCGGGTGGACTTATGGCTACACCTTC
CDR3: CASSVEDRGRGWTYGYTF

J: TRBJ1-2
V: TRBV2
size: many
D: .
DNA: TGTGCCAGCAGTGCCGTAAACTATGGCTACACCTTC
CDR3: CASSAVNYGYTF

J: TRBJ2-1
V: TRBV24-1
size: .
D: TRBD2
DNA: TGTGCCACCAGTGACCCCGACAGGGAGATACTAGCGGGAGAGAATGGATCCTACAATGAGCAGTTCTTC
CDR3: CATSDPDREILAGENGSYNEQFF

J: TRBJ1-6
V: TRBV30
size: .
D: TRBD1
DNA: TGTGCCTTATCCGGGACAGTTAATTCACCCCTCCACTTT
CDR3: CALSGTVNSPLHF

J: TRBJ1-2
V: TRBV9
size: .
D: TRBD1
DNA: TGTGCCAGCAGCCCTTGGACAGGGGCTCGATATGGCTACACCTTC
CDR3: CASSPWTGARYGYTF

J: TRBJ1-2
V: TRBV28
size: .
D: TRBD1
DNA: TGTGCCAGCAGTTCCGGGGGGACAGGGAGTTATGGCTACACCTTC
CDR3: CASSSGGTGSYGYTF

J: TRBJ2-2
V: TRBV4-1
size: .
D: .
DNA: TGCGCCAGCAGCCAAGCCAGGGCAGGGGAAACCGGGGAGCTGTTTTTT
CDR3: CASSQARAGETGELFF

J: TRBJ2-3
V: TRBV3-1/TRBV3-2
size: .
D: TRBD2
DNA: TGTGCCAGCAACGAGCGGGGAACAGATACGCAGTATTTT
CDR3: CASNERGTDTQYF

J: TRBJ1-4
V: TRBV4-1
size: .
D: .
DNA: TGCGCCAGCAGCCTCAGCGGGGGACCTGCAACTAATGAAAAACTGTTTTTT
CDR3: CASSLSGGPATNEKLFF

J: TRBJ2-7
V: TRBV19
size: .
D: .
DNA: TGTGCCAGTAGTCCTGGGCAGGGCCCCTACGAGCAGTACTTC
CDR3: CASSPGQGPYEQYF

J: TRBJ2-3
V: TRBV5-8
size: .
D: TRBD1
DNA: TGTGCCAGCAGCCACGGACAGGGAGTTATGCGTACAGATACGCAGTATTTT
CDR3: CASSHGQGVMRTDTQYF

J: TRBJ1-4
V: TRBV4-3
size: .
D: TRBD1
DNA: TGCGCCAGCAGCCGAGGACAGGGGCAAAGAGAAAAACTGTTTTTT
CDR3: CASSRGQGQREKLFF

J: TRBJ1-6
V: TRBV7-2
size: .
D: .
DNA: TGTGCCAGCAATCCGGAGGGCTCGAGCTCCTATAATTCACCCCTCCACTTT
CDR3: CASNPEGSSSYNSPLHF

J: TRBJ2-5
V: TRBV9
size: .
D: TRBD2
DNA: TGTGCCAGCAGCGCCTCTAGCGGGGGGGCCAAGAAGGAGACCCAGTACTTC
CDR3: CASSASSGGAKKETQYF

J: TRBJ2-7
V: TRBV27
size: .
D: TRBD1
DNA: TGTGCCACCACGGGACAGGGGAGCTACGAGCAGTACTTC
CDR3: CATTGQGSYEQYF

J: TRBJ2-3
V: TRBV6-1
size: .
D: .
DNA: TGTGCCAGCAGTGAAGCTCCTTTCGGGCCTAGCGCGACTAGCACAGATACGCAGTATTTT
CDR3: CASSEAPFGPSATSTDTQYF

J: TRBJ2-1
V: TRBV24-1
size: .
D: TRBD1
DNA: TGTGCCACCAGTGACCTCCACCGGGACAGGGGCGAACAGTTCTTC
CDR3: CATSDLHRDRGEQFF

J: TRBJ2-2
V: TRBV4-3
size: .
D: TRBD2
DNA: TGCGCCAGCAGCCAAGGGGGACTAGCGGGGGAGGCCGGGGAGCTGTTTTTT
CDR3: CASSQGGLAGEAGELFF

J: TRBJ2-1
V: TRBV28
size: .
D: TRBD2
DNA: TGTGCCAGCATAGTTTCCTCTGGGCTAGCGGGAAACAATGAGCAGTTCTTC
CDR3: CASIVSSGLAGNNEQFF

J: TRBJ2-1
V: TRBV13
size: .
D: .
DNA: TGTGCCAGCAGCTCGATTCGCGACAGCTCCTACAATGAGCAGTTCTTC
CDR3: CASSSIRDSSYNEQFF

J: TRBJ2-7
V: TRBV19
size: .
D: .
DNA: TGTGCCAGTAGGGAGAGGTCGGTCCCACCCTTCCAGCAGTACTTC
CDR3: CASRERSVPPFQQYF

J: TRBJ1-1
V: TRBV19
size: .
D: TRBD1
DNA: TGTGCCAGTAGAGCCGTGGGACAGGGGGCTCGAAACGCTGAAGCTTTCTTT
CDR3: CASRAVGQGARNAEAFF

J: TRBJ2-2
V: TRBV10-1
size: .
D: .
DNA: TGCGCCAGCAGTGAGTCGGAACTAGTACAAACCGGGGAGCTGTTTTTT
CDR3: CASSESELVQTGELFF

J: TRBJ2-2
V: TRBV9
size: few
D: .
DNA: TGTGCCAGCAGCGTAGTGTCTACCGGGGAGCTGTTTTTT
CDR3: CASSVVSTGELFF

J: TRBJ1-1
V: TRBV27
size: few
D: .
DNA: TGTGCCAGCAGGGCGGAACGGGGAAGAGGGAACACTGAAGCTTTCTTT
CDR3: CASRAERGRGNTEAFF

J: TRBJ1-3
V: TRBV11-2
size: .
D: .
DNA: TGTGCCAGCAGCCGATCCATATCGGGCAGGGTGTCTGGAAACACCATATATTTT
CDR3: CASSRSISGRVSGNTIYF

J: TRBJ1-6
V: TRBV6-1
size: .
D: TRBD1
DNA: TGTGCCAGCAGTGAAATAACAGGGGATTCACCCCTCCACTTT
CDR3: CASSEITGDSPLHF

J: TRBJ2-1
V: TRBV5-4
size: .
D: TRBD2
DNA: TGTGCCAGCAGCTTGTCCCTAGCGGGAGGCCCCTCCTACAATGAGCAGTTCTTC
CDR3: CASSLSLAGGPSYNEQFF

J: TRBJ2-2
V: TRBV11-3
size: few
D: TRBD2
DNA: TGTGCCAGCAGCTCGCTAGCGGGGGGGCTCACCGGGGAGCTGTTTTTT
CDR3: CASSSLAGGLTGELFF

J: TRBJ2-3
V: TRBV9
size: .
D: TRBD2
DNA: TGTGCCAGCAGCCCTCGACTAGCGGGGGGACTTAGCACAGATACGCAGTATTTT
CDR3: CASSPRLAGGLSTDTQYF

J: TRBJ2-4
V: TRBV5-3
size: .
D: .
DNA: TGTGCCAGAAGCTTGTCTAGTCAGGCCAAAAACATTCAGTACTTC
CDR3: CARSLSSQAKNIQYF

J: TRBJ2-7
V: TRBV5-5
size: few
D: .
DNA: TGTGCCAGCAGCTTAAGGAACAGGGTGGGTGAGCAGTACTTC
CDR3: CASSLRNRVGEQYF

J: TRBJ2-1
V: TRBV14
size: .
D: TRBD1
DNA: TGTGCCAGCAGCCGCTCCGGGACAGGGCGCAATGAGCAGTTCTTC
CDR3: CASSRSGTGRNEQFF

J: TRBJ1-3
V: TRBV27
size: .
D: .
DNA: TGTGCCAGCAGTTTATTGGGGGGGGCTGGAAACACCATATATTTT
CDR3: CASSLLGGAGNTIYF

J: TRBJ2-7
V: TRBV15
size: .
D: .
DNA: TGTGCCACCAGCAGAGATCTGACTGACTCCTACGAGCAGTACTTC
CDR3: CATSRDLTDSYEQYF

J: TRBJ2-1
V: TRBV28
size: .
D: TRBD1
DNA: TGTGCCAGCAGTTCCTGGGACAGGGGGGACAATGAGCAGTTCTTC
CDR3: CASSSWDRGDNEQFF

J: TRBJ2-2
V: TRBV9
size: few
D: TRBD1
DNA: TGTGCCAGCAGCGTATGGCTGGACAGGGGGCGCGGGGAGCTGTTTTTT
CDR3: CASSVWLDRGRGELFF

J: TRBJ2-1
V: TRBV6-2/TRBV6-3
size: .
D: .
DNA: TGTGCCAGCAGTTACCTGGGGGCAGGGGCCACCAATGAGCAGTTCTTC
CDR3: CASSYLGAGATNEQFF

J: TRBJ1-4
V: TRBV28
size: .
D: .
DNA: TGTGCCAGCTTCCCCGGGGGGACGAATGAAAAACTGTTTTTT
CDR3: CASFPGGTNEKLFF

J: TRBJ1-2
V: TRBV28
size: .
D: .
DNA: TGTGCCAGCAGTAAATTCACGGACAGTTTCTATGGCTACACCTTC
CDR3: CASSKFTDSFYGYTF

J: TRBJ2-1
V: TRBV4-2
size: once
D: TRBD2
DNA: TGTGCCAGCAGCCAAGGAGGGGCGGGAGAAGCGGTTGGTGAGCAGTTCTTC
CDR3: CASSQGGAGEAVGEQFF

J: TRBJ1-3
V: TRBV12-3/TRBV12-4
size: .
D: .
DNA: TGTGCCAGCAGTCTTACTGGAAACACCATATATTTT
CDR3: CASSLTGNTIYF

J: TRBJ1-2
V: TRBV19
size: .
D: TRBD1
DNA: TGTGCCAGTAGTATTGATGGGACAGTCAATTTTTATGGCTACACCTTC
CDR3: CASSIDGTVNFYGYTF

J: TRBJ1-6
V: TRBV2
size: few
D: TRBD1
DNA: TGTGCCAGCAGTGGGACAGGAGGAGGAAATTCACCCCTCCACTTT
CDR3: CASSGTGGGNSPLHF

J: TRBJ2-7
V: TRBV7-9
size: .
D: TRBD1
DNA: TGTGCCAGCAGCAGAGACCGGGACAGGGGATACGAGCAGTACTTC
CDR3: CASSRDRDRGYEQYF

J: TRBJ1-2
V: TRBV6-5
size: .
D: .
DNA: TGTGCCAGCAGTCGGACAGCCTTCAACTATGGCTACACCTTC
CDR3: CASSRTAFNYGYTF

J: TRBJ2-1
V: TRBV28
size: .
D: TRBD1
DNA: TGTGCCAGCAGTTTACGGACAGGACCCTACAATGAGCAGTTCTTC
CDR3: CASSLRTGPYNEQFF

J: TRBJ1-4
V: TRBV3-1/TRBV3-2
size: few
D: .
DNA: TGTGCCAGCAGCCAATCCGCTAATGAAAAACTGTTTTTT
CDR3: CASSQSANEKLFF

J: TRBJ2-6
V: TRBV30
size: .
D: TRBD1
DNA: TGTGCCTGGAGCCGCATTCGGTCAACCGGGACAGGGGGTTCAACTGGGGCCAACGTCCTGACTTTC
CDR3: CAWSRIRSTGTGGSTGANVLTF

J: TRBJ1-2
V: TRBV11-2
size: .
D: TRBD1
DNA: TGTGCCAGCAGCACCACGAACAGGGGAAGGTCCTATGGCTACACCTTC
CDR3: CASSTTNRGRSYGYTF

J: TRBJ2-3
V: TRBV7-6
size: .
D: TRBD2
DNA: TGTGCCAGCAGCTCACCGACTAGCGGGGACTATACGCAGTATTTT
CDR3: CASSSPTSGDYTQYF